This paragraph reports one T cell receptor beta chain. The antigen is not known. The method was immunoSEQ multiplex PCR; TCRdb's version includes in-frame clones alone and lacks a portion of them. The sample carries fewer than 120,000 clones, more than 70% recorded once. This specimen comes from a study of OX40 agonist ivuxolimab in advanced cancers. Study observations and caveats: More expanded clones were seen, on average, in CD8+ T cells than in CD4+. Among the least clonally expanded were partial responders at 0.1-3.0 mg/kg.

Trimming left V 2 bases short and J 1 base short, with 5 bases between. Germline V gene data show CDR1 as SGHTA and CDR2 as FQGTGA. This CDR3 is 13 amino acids long. Cycle 7 day 1, cycle 4 day 1, and baseline were the timepoints at which blood was sampled. Sequenced material: CD4+ or CD8+ T cells sorted from blood, taken in a trial of the OX40 agonist ivuxolimab. This TCR was recovered from an adult with an advanced solid tumor such as melanoma, head and neck, liver or kidney cancer. The genes are TRBV7-3 and TRBJ1-1, with D hard to call. CDR3 nucleotide sequence: TGTGCCAGCAGCTTATGGGGGAACACTGAAGCTTTCTTT. Translation gives CASSLWGNTEAFF.